The following is a T cell receptor beta chain sequence with its context. This CDR3 region has 13 residues. J lost 6 bases, V lost 6 bases, and 6 bases had no gene match. The data originate from a study of blood T cell repertoires in COVID-19. Overall study context: The analysed material was cDNA or gDNA that came from T cells, B-cell-depleted T cells, or PBMCs.

Original methodology: Estimation of nucleated cell counts relied on the amplification of reference gene primers. The data were produced by immunoSEQ multiplex PCR, yet TCRdb's version contains in-frame clones alone and is incomplete. The V and J calls and the clone size are those of that table, but D and trimming were determined from the DNA. The top ten hold 0.88% of the sample, which has approximately 110,000 clones, around nine tenths seen once. V is TRBV12-3 or TRBV12-4 and J is TRBJ1-2, with TRBD1 matching over 8 bases. This TCR was sampled from a woman in her 50s with active or convalescent COVID-19. The sequencing sample was made of peripheral blood. The CDR3 is CASRSTGADGYTF. The CDR3 DNA reads TGTGCCAGCAGATCGACAGGGGCCGATGGCTACACCTTC.